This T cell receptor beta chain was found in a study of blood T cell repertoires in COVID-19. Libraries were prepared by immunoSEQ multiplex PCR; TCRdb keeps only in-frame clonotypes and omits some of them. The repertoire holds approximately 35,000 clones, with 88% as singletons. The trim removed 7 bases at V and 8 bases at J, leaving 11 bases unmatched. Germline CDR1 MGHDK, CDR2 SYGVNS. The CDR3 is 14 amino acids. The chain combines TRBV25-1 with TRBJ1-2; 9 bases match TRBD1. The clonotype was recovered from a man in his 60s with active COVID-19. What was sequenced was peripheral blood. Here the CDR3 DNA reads TGTGCCAGCAACCCGACCGGGACAGGGATCGGCTACACCTTC. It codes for CASNPTGTGIGYTF.